The present TCR beta chain was sequenced within a study of PD-L1 blockade in urothelial cancer. Turning to the study itself: In the patient group, most of the roughly 30 were males with bladder-origin urothelial cancer. Study-wide results and limits: Patients with durable benefit had greater blood expansion of tumor-associated TCR clones 3 weeks into treatment. Below-median pretreatment blood TCR clonality predicted better survival.

The CDR3 covers 16 residues. Germline V gene lookup returns CDR1 SGHTA and CDR2 FQGNSA. V gave up 1 base and J gave up 6 bases; unmatched junction bases: 10. This clone was seen once. Antigen unknown. The repertoire was sequenced with immunoSEQ multiplex PCR; TCRdb's copy has only in-frame clones and lacks some. The sample includes about 37,000 clones, 65% to 85% seen only once; the top ten take roughly 18%. The chain employs TRBV7-2 and TRBJ2-3; 7 positions match TRBD2. Sequenced material: PBMCs, taken around atezolizumab (anti-PD-L1) treatment. The receptor comes from a man in his sixties with urothelial cancer. CDR3 nucleotide sequence: TGTGCCAGCAGCTTAGGAACTAGCGAGGGCAGCGATACGCAGTATTTT. The encoded protein is CASSLGTSEGSDTQYF.